This T cell receptor beta chain was captured in a study of cytomegalovirus exposure and HLA in healthy donors. Study-wide findings and caveats: Later on, analysis showed that most CMV-associated TCR beta chains appeared to be HLA-restricted.

CDR1 and CDR2 from the germline V gene are SNHLY and FYNNEI. V lost 0 bases to trimming and J lost 0 bases, with 6 bases between them. The CDR3 has 15 amino acids. Regarding this clone: Its antigen is currently unknown.

In nominal health when sampled, donors likely had unrecorded immune exposures nonetheless. This PCR relied on a set of 60 Vbeta primers and 13 Jbeta primers. The table came from immunoSEQ multiplex PCR; TCRdb's copy has only in-frame clones and leaves some out. The sample shows 150,000 to 200,000 clones, about four fifths of them seen only once. This receptor was obtained from a girl under 18 in good health and CMV-seropositive. V is TRBV2 and J is TRBJ1-5; D uncertain. What was sequenced was PBMCs. The DNA of the CDR3 is TGTGCCAGCAGTGAAGCGCTAGATAGCAATCAGCCCCAGCATTTT. Translating gives CASSEALDSNQPQHF.